These 7 T cell receptor beta chains share one sample of origin, sequenced in a study of cytomegalovirus exposure and HLA in healthy donors. Researchers ran the PCR with 60 Vbeta and 13 Jbeta primers. Measured with immunoSEQ multiplex PCR; TCRdb has only the in-frame clones, and not every one. Altogether some 140,000 clones are present, around 80% being singletons, with the ten largest covering less than 1.5%. The sample was PBMCs. All receptors derive from a male donor in good health and CMV-seropositive.

As regards this clone: The junction does not match germline at one end; this may be a read error. V is TRBV7-9 and J is TRBJ1-1, with D maybe TRBD1 (6 bases). Germline V lookup: CDR1 SEHNR, CDR2 FQNEAQ (reference sequence). This CDR3 is built from 13 residues. CDR3 DNA: TGTTCCAGCAGCTGGACAGCTAACCCTGAAGCTTTCTTT. Translating gives CSSSWTANPEAFF.

The genes are TRBV5-6 and TRBJ2-7, with 11 bases aligning to TRBD1. The germline gives CDR1 SGHDT, CDR2 YYEEEE. With V trimmed by 2 bases and J by 4 bases, 8 bases remained unmatched. The CDR3 totals 16 residues. The CDR3 sequence: CASSFPIGQGAYEQYF. The CDR3 DNA reads TGTGCCAGCAGCTTCCCAATAGGACAGGGGGCTTACGAGCAGTACTTC.

This clone was seen a single time. The J gene is TRBJ2-2, the V gene TRBV7-9; tentatively, D is TRBD2 (6 bases). This CDR3 region has 13 residues. Germline assignment: CDR1 SEHNR and CDR2 FQNEAQ (reference sequence). Trimming shortened V by 3 bases and J by 7 bases, and 9 bases separated the two germline ends. For the CDR3, the DNA is TGTGCCAGCAGCTTGACTAGGGGCGGGGAGCTGTTTTTT. Residues: CASSLTRGGELFF.

The J gene is TRBJ1-1, the V gene TRBV29-1; D not certain. This CDR3 has 13 residues. V lost 3 bases to trimming and J lost 0 bases, with 8 bases between them. Looked up from germline, CDR1 is SQVTM and CDR2 is ANQGSEA. The CDR3 loop reads CSVDPGMNTEAFF. In DNA, the CDR3 is TGCAGCGTTGACCCAGGCATGAACACTGAAGCTTTCTTT.

The chain links TRBV9 to TRBJ2-4, with D possibly TRBD2 on 7 matching bases. V was pared by 4 bases and J by 5 bases, with 13 bases between. The CDR3 has 14 residues. Germline CDR1 is SGDLS and CDR2 is YYNGEE. The CDR3 spells CASSLGGAENIQYF. The CDR3 DNA reads TGTGCCAGCAGCTTGGGGGGGGCGGAAAACATTCAGTACTTC.

The chain uses TRBV27 and TRBJ2-2, with 11 nucleotides matching TRBD1. Germline loops: CDR1 MNHEY, CDR2 SMNVEV (reference sequence). The ends lost 7 bases at V and 3 bases at J; junction bases unmatched: 4. CDR3 length equals 15 residues. The CDR3 DNA follows: TGTGCCAGCACCTGGGGACAGGGGGACACCGGGGAGCTGTTTTTT. Translating gives CASTWGQGDTGELFF.

This chain connects TRBV4-1 to TRBJ2-3; D uncertain. In germline, CDR1 is MGHRA, CDR2 YSYEKL. This CDR3 is 15 amino acids long. Deletions cut 1 base from V and 1 base from J, with 9 bases between. The DNA for the CDR3 is TGCGCCAGCAGCCAAGTCGGAGTCGGCACAGATACGCAGTATTTT. Amino acids: CASSQVGVGTDTQYF.